This TCR beta chain originates from a study of shared clonotypes between healthy human individuals. Whole-study context: Donors, aged 18 to 49, were a couple of women and a few men.

General study results and limits: Larger estimated richness was generally seen in naive subsets than in memory subsets.

Repertoires were generated with immunoSEQ multiplex PCR, while TCRdb's copy carries only in-frame clones and drops some. Of roughly 2.2 million clones in the sample, approximately 93% were seen once. Between the trimmed V and J ends, which lost 7 bases and 0 bases, there was a span of 12 bases. The CDR3 extends over 15 amino acids. CDR1 and CDR2 (germline): MDHEN, SYDVKM. A word on this clone: The antigen is unknown.

The sample was naive CD4+ T cells from PBMCs. Subset given: CD45RA+ positively selected. This chain connects TRBV28 to TRBJ2-2, with D perhaps TRBD2 (6 bases). This sequence was found in a man aged 18 to 30 in good health. Some clones in this sample may be carry-over from other donors' samples. The CDR3 DNA is TGTGCCAGCATGGGGCGGGAATCGAACACCGGGGAGCTGTTTTTT. It codes for CASMGRESNTGELFF.